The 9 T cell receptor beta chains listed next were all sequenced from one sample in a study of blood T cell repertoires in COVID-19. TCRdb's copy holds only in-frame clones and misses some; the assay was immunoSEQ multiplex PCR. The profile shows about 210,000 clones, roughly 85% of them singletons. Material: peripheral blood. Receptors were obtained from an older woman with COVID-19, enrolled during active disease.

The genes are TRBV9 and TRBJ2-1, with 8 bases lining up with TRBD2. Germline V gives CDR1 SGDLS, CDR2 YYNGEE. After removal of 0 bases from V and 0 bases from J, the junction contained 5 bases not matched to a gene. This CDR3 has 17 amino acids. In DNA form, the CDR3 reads TGTGCCAGCAGCGTAGAAAGCGGGAGTAGCTCCTACAATGAGCAGTTCTTC. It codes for CASSVESGSSSYNEQFF.

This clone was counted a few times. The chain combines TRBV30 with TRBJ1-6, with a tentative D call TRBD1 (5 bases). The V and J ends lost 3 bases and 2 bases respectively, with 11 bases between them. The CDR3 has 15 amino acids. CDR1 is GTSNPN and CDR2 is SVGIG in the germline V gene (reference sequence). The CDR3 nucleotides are TGTGCCTGGAGAGGGGATGGCCCCTATAATTCACCCCTCCACTTT. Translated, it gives CAWRGDGPYNSPLHF.

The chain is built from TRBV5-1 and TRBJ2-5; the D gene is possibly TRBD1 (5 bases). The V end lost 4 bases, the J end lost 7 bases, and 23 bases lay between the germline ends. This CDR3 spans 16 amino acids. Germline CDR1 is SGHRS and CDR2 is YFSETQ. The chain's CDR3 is CASSKRKVTEDRTQYF. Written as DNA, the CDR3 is TGCGCCAGCAGCAAGAGAAAAGTGACAGAAGATAGGACCCAGTACTTC.

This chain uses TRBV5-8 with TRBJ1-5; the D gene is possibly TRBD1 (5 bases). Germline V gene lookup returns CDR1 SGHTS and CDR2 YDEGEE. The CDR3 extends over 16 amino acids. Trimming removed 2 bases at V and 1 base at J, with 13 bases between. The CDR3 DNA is TGTGCCAGCAGCTTTTCCAGGGCATTAAGCAATCAGCCCCAGCATTTT. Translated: CASSFSRALSNQPQHF.

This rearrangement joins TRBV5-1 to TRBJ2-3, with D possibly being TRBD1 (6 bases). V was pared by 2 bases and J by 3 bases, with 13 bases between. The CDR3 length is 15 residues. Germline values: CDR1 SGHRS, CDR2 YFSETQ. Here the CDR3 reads CASSFQDRATDTQYF. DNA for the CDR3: TGCGCCAGCAGCTTCCAGGACAGAGCGACAGATACGCAGTATTTT.

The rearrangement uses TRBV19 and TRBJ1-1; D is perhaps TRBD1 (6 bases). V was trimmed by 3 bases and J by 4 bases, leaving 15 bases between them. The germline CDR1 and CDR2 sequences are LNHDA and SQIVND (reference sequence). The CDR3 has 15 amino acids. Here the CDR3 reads CASSMGGLAGTEAFF. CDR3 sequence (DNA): TGTGCCAGTAGTATGGGGGGGCTGGCGGGCACTGAAGCTTTCTTT.

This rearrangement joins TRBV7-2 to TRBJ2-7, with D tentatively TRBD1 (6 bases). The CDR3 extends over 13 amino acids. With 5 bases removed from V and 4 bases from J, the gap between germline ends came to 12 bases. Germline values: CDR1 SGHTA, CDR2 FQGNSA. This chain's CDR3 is CASSPGTLYEQYF. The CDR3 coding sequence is TGTGCCAGCAGCCCCGGGACACTTTACGAGCAGTACTTC.

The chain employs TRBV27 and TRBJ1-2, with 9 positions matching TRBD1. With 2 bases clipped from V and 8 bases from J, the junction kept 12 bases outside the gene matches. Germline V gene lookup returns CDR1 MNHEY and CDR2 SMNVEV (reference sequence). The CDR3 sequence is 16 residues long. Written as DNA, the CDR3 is TGTGCCAGCAGTTTAAGTCCCCGGGAGACAGGGGGAGGCTACACCTTC. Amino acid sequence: CASSLSPRETGGGYTF.

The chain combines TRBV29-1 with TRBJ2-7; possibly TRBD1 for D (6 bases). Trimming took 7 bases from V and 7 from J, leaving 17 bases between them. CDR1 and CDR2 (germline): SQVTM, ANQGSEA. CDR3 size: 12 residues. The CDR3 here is CSAWTRQDEQYF. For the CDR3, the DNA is TGCAGCGCTTGGACACGACAGGATGAGCAGTACTTC.